This T cell receptor beta chain was identified during a study of T-cell reconstitution after alpha-beta-depleted transplantation in children. The CDR3 runs to 13 residues. Germline loops: CDR1 SGHRS, CDR2 YFSETQ. J lost 3 bases, V lost 4 bases, and 2 bases had no gene match. This clonotype was seen repeatedly, ten times or more. Its antigen is not identified. The library targeted TCRbeta and was prepared with unique molecular identifiers. Each CDR3 protein is one row after TCRdb ran MiXCR on the PCR reads. The sample yields about 230,000 distinct CDR3 sequences, about a tenth seen once. Study conclusions and caveats: Surviving recipient T cells and thymic progenitors accounted for the high day-60 TCRbeta diversity observed in some patients. One year after transplant, T-cell counts and diversity came mostly from newly produced T cells. Expanded graft clones numbering several hundred reportedly gave rise to alpha-beta T cells about two months after transplant.

V usage is TRBV5-1 and J usage is TRBJ2-5; 8 bases are shared with TRBD1. The source is a child under three years old with acute myeloid leukemia, due to receive a stem cell transplant. Source: PBMCs, taken before TCRalphabeta/CD19-depleted stem cell transplant. Here the CDR3 DNA reads TGCGCCAGCAGCCAGGGGGCTGAAGAGACCCAGTACTTC. Translation gives CASSQGAEETQYF. Variable domain in full (rest from reference TRBV5-1 and TRBJ2-5): KAGVTQTPRYLIKTRGQQVTLSCSPISGHRSVSWYQQTPGQGLQFLFEYFSETQRNKGNFPGRFSGRQFSNSRSEMNVSTLELGDSALYLCASSQGAEETQYFGPGTRLLVL.